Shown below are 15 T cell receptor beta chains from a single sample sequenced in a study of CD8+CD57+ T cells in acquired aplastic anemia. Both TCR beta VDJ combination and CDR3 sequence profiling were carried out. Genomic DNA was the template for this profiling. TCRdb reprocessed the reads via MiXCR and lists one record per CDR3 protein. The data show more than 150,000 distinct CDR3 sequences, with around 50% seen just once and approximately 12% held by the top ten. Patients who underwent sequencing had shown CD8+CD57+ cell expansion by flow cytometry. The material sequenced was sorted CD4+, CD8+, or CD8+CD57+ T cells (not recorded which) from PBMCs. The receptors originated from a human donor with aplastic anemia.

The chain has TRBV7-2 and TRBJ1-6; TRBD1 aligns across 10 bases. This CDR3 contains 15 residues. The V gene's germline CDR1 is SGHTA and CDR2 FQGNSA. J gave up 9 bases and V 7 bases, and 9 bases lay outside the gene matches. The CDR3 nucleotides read TGTGCCAGCACCCTCCGGGGACAGGGGATTTCACCCCTCCACTTT. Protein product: CASTLRGQGISPLHF. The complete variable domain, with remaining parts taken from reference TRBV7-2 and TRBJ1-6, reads GAGVSQSPSNKVTEKGKDVELRCDPISGHTALYWYRQSLGQGLEFLIYFQGNSAPDKSGLPSDRFSAERTGGSVSTLTIQRTQQEDSAVYLCASTLRGQGISPLHFGNGTRLTVT.

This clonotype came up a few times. The CDR3 is CASSQGVSARGGEKLFF. DNA of the CDR3: TGCGCCAGCAGCCAAGGAGTATCAGCCAGGGGGGGTGAAAAACTGTTTTTT. The chain is built from TRBV4-1 and TRBJ1-4; 7 nucleotides agree with TRBD1. Germline lookup yields CDR1 MGHRA and CDR2 YSYEKL. The CDR3 runs 17 residues. V dropped 1 base and J dropped 7; count of bases not matched to a gene: 12.

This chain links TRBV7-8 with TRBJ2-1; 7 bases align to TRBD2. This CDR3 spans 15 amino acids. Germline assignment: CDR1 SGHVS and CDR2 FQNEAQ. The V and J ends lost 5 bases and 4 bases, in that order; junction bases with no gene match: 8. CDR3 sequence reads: CASSTRRERYNEQFF. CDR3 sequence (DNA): TGTGCCAGCAGCACACGGCGGGAGAGATACAATGAGCAGTTCTTC.

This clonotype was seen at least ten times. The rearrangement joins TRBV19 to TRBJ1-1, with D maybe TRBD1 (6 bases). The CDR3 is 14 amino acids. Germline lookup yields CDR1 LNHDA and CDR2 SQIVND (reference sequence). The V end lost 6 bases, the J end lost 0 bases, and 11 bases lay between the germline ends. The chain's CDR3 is CASRPDRLNTEAFF. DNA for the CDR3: TGTGCCAGTAGGCCGGACAGATTGAACACTGAAGCTTTCTTT.

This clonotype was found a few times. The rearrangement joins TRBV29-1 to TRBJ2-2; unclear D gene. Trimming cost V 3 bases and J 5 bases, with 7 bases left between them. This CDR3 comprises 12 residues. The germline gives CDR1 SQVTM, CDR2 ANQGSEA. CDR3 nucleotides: TGCAGCGTTGAGCCAACTACCGGGGAGCTGTTTTTT. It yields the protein CSVEPTTGELFF.

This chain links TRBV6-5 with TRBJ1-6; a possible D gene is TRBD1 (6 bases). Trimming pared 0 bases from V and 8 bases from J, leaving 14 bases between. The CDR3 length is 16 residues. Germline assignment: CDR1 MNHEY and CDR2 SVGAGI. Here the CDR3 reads CASSYSIQGAYSPLHF. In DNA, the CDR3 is TGTGCCAGCAGTTACTCGATACAGGGAGCTTATTCACCCCTCCACTTT.

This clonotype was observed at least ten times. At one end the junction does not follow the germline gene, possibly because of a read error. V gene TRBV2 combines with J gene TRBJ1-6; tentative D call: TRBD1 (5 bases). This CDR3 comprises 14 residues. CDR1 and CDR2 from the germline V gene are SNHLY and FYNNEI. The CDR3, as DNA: TGTGCCACCCAACAGGACTCCAATAATTCACCCCTCCACTTT. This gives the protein CATQQDSNNSPLHF.

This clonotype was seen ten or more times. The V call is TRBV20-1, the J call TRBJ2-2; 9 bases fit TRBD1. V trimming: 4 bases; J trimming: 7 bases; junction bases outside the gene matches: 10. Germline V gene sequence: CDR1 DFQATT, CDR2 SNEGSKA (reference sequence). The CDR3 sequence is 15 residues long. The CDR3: CSATVPGQGGGELFF. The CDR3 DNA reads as TGCAGTGCTACTGTTCCGGGACAGGGAGGCGGGGAGCTGTTTTTT.

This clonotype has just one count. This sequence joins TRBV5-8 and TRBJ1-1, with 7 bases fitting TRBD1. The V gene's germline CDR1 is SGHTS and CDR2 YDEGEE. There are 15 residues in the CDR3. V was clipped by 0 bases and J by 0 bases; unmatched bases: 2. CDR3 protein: CASSLGTGLNTEAFF. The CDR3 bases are TGTGCCAGCAGCTTGGGGACAGGCCTGAACACTGAAGCTTTCTTT.

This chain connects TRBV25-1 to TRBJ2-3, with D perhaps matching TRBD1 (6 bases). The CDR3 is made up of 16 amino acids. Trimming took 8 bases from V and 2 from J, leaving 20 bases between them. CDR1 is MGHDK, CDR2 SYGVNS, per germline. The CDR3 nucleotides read TGTGCCAGCTCACCACCAGGGGATTTCCTCACAGATACGCAGTATTTT. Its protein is CASSPPGDFLTDTQYF. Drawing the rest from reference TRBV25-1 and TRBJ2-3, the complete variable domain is EADIYQTPRYLVIGTGKKITLECSQTMGHDKMYWYQQDPGMELHLIHYSYGVNSTEKGDLSSESTVSRIRTEHFPLTLESARPSHTSQYLCASSPPGDFLTDTQYFGPGTRLTVL.

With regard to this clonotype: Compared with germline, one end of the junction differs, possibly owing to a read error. The CDR3 nucleotides read TGTGCCATCAGGGACCCAGGGGGCAACACTGAAGCTTCCTTT. This translates into CAIRDPGGNTEASF. The chain uses TRBV10-3 and TRBJ1-1; 8 positions agree with TRBD1. The germline V gene has CDR1 ENHRY and CDR2 SYGVKD. This CDR3 is built from 14 residues.

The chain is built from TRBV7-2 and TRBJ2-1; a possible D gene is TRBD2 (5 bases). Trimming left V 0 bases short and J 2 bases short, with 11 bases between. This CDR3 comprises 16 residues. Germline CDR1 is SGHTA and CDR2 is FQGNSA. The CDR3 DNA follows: TGTGCCAGCAGCTTAGCGGTTCGGGGAGCCTACAATGAGCAGTTCTTC. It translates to CASSLAVRGAYNEQFF.

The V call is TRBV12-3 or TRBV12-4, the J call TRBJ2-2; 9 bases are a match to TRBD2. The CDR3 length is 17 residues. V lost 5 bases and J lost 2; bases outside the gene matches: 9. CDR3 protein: CASSKPPGLANTGELFF. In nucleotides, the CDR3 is TGTGCCAGCAGTAAACCCCCGGGACTAGCCAACACCGGGGAGCTGTTTTTT.

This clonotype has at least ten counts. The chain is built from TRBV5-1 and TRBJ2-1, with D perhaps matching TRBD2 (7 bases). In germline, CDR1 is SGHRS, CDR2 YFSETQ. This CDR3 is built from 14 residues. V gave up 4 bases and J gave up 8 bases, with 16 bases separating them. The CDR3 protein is CASSKGGAVDEQFF. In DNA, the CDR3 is TGCGCCAGCAGCAAAGGGGGGGCCGTTGATGAGCAGTTCTTC.

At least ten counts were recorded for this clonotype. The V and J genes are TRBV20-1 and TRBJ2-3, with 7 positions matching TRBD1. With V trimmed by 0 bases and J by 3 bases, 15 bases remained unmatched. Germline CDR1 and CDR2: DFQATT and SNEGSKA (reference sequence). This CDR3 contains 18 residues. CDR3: CSAREGFPGQPGTDTQYF. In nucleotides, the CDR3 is TGCAGTGCTAGAGAGGGTTTTCCGGGACAGCCCGGAACAGATACGCAGTATTTT.